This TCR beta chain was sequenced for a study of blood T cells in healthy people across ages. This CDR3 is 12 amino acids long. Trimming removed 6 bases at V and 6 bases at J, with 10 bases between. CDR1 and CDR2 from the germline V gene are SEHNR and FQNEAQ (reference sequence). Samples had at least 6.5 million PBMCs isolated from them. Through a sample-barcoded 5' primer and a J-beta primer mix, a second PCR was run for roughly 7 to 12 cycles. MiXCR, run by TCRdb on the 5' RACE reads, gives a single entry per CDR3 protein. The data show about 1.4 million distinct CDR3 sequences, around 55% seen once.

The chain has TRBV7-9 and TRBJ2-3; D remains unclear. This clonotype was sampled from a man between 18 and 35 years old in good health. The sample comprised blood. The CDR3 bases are TGTGCCAGCAGAGAATACGAGGATACGCAGTATTTT. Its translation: CASREYEDTQYF.